The 10 T cell receptor beta chains given below trace back to one sample, sequenced in a study of CD8+CD57+ T cells in acquired aplastic anemia. The TCR beta profiling, which covered VDJ combination and CDR3 sequence, was carried out using genomic DNA as the template. TCRdb reprocessed the reads via MiXCR and lists one record per CDR3 protein. The data contain more than 150,000 distinct CDR3 sequences, 50% to 75% of them singletons. Input material: sorted CD4+, CD8+, or CD8+CD57+ T cells (not recorded which) from PBMCs. The receptors originated from a human donor with severe aplastic anemia or a healthy control (not recorded which).

Many counts were recorded for this clonotype. The rearrangement links TRBV19 to TRBJ1-4; D is undetermined. The CDR3 loop spans 12 amino acids. From germline, CDR1 is LNHDA and CDR2 SQIVND (reference sequence). The germline V and J ends were trimmed by 7 bases and 4 bases, with 7 bases remaining between them. In DNA, the CDR3 is TGTGCCAGTATCGGAGGTAATGAAAAACTGTTTTTT. It specifies CASIGGNEKLFF.

The chain couples TRBV7-7 to TRBJ2-1; 8 positions agree with TRBD2. The J segment lost 2 bases and the V segment lost 1 base, leaving 10 bases of the junction unmatched. The CDR3 spans 18 residues. Per the germline V gene, CDR1 is SSHAT and CDR2 is FNYEAQ (reference sequence). CDR3 sequence: CASSLDGSGNPPYNEQFF. CDR3 nucleotides: TGTGCCAGCAGCTTAGACGGTAGCGGGAATCCCCCCTACAATGAGCAGTTCTTC.

This clonotype has a handful of counts. The V and J genes are TRBV24-1 and TRBJ1-3, with 9 bases matching TRBD1. Per germline, CDR1 KGHDR and CDR2 SFDVKD. This CDR3 has 15 residues. V lost 4 bases, J lost 5 bases, and 5 bases stayed unmatched. CDR3 residues: CATSDGTGSRNTIYF. DNA for the CDR3: TGTGCCACCAGTGACGGGACAGGGTCTCGAAACACCATATATTTT.

Notes on this clonotype: Sequence at one end of the junction differs from germline and may be a read error. The chain links TRBV2 to TRBJ1-2; D call uncertain. The CDR3 has 15 amino acids. Germline values: CDR1 SNHLY, CDR2 FYNNEI. In DNA form, the CDR3 reads TGTGCCAGCAGTGCGCCAAAACCGTCAAGGGAATTTTACGCCTTC. Its translation: CASSAPKPSREFYAF.

Turning to this clonotype: The junction shows a germline mismatch at one end, possibly a read error. The rearrangement uses TRBV7-7 and TRBJ2-7; D remains ambiguous. The CDR3 length is 15 residues. Germline CDR1 SSHAT, CDR2 FNYEAQ (reference sequence). The CDR3 sequence: CASSPWAGSSYEQYF. For the CDR3, the DNA is TGTGCTAGCAGCCCTTGGGCAGGCAGCTCCTACGAGCAGTACTTC. Using reference TRBV7-7 and TRBJ2-7 for the parts outside the CDR3, the full variable domain is GAGVSQSPRYKVTKRGQDVTLRCDPISSHATLYWYQQALGQGPEFLTYFNYEAQPDKSGLPSDRFSAERPEGSISTLTIQRTEQRDSAMYRCASSPWAGSSYEQYFGPGTRLTVT.

V usage is TRBV7-8 and J usage is TRBJ2-2, with D unclear. Germline CDR1 and CDR2: SGHVS and FQNEAQ. The CDR3 is 13 residues long. The germline V and J ends were trimmed by 2 bases and 7 bases, with 8 bases remaining between them. The CDR3 region is CASSLSAGGELFF. CDR3 nucleotides: TGTGCCAGCAGCTTATCGGCAGGCGGGGAGCTGTTTTTT.

This clonotype has a count of ten or more. This chain uses TRBV24-1 with TRBJ2-5; unclear D gene. CDR1 and CDR2 (germline): KGHDR, SFDVKD. The CDR3 is 11 residues long. With 4 bases removed from V and 4 bases from J, the gap between germline ends came to 3 bases. CDR3 in DNA: TGTGCCACCAGTGAGGGAGAGACCCAGTACTTC. Translation: CATSEGETQYF.

The genes are TRBV11-1 and TRBJ1-2; D uncertain. The V end was cut by 5 bases, the J end by 3 bases, with 10 bases between. The CDR3 has 13 residues. Germline-derived CDR1 and CDR2 are SGHAT and FQDESV (reference sequence). The CDR3 sequence is CASSGSLYYGYTF. DNA of the CDR3: TGTGCCAGCAGCGGCAGCTTGTACTATGGCTACACCTTC.

The chain employs TRBV10-1 and TRBJ1-1; possible D gene TRBD1, 6 bases. CDR1 WNHNN and CDR2 SYGVQD come from the germline V gene (reference sequence). V dropped 0 bases and J dropped 6 bases, with 17 bases sitting between them. The CDR3 totals 16 residues. CDR3 sequence: CASSESMGGRQAEAFF. CDR3 sequence (DNA): TGCGCCAGCAGTGAGTCGATGGGGGGCAGGCAAGCTGAAGCTTTCTTT.

The J gene is TRBJ1-2, the V gene TRBV14; D is unclear. Per germline, CDR1 SGHDN and CDR2 FVKESK. V dropped 0 bases and J dropped 7 bases, with 18 bases sitting between them. The CDR3 extends over 16 amino acids. CDR3 DNA sequence: TGTGCCAGCAGCCAAGATCTCGTCCAGGCAGTAAGTGGCTACACCTTC. The encoded protein is CASSQDLVQAVSGYTF.